The T cell receptor beta chain described here comes from a study of Ad26.COV2.S vaccination and SARS-CoV-2 variants (dated by TCRdb to 2020 to 2023). Study-level background: Vaccine-arm donors came from COV1001, a multicentre, randomized, double-blind, placebo-controlled phase I-IIa trial of Ad26.COV2.S in healthy adults. Ad26.COV2.S was given intramuscularly at 5x10^10 or 1x10^11 viral particles, as a single shot or as two shots 56 days apart. Investigators remained blinded to trial group allocation during experiments and outcome assessment. A total of around 32 samples were included in the TCR-sequenced set, comprising 19 Ad26.COV2.S vaccine recipients, 5 placebo recipients and 8 SARS-CoV-2 convalescent individuals. The specificity and breadth of SARS-CoV-2-reactive T cell receptors after Ad26.COV2.S vaccination were assessed by TCRbeta repertoire sequencing. Trial participants were randomized into five groups of five, in which low-dose or high-dose Ad26.COV2.S was given once or twice, or placebo was given on both occasions. The paper as a whole reports these results and caveats: The study was not powered to compare responses between vaccine doses or regimens. The authors noted that total T cell responses may have been underestimated by the TCR breadth and depth analyses. Comparable non-spike TCR breadth was observed between vaccine and placebo recipients, consistent with only spike being contained in the vaccine. Ad26.COV2.S recipients had higher spike-specific TCR breadth than placebo recipients (P = 0.0014). After vaccination, spike-specific CD8+ and CD4+ T cell responses were reported to show substantial breadth.

This clone was seen a single time. No cognate antigen has been identified for it. Base qualities are not recorded, but no much larger clone differs from it by a single base. The immunoSEQ Assay was used to sequence TCRbeta CDR3 regions. After extraction, genomic DNA underwent amplification by bias-controlled multiplex PCR, followed by high-throughput sequencing. The published analysis was carried out like this. To quantify the absolute abundance of every unique TCRbeta CDR3 region, sequences were collapsed and filtered. T cell fraction was estimated by normalizing TCRbeta template counts to usable DNA, which was measured by amplifying reference genes present in all nucleated cells. Repertoire TCRs were annotated as SARS-CoV-2-specific when V gene, CDR3 amino acid sequence and J gene were exactly matched to a known reactive TCR set. The reference SARS-CoV-2 TCR set was derived from MIRA and filtered for enrichment in COVID-19-positive ImmuneCODE repertoires, a step that removed public or cross-reactive TCRs. Based on the MIRA antigens, annotated TCRs were further analysed at the level of specific ORF or position within ORF. Breadth was defined as the number of annotated unique rearrangements divided by the total number of unique productive rearrangements, and depth was defined as the summed frequency of the annotated unique rearrangements. Two-sided Wilcoxon rank-sum tests were used to compare TCR breadth between groups. TCRdb holds this immuneACCESS table with in-frame rearrangements only. Some clones are missing; in checked studies, unresolved V genes explain under half, and the rest has no known cause. V and J calls and clone size are those listed in that table; D and trimming were worked out from the DNA. The sample profile shows about 680,000 clones; 70% to 90% of them were found once. Over 1.3% of the sample goes to the ten largest clones.

V is shortened by 0 bases, J by 4 bases, and the region joining them spans 9 bases. Per the germline V gene (reference sequence), LNHNV is the CDR1 and YYDKDF is the CDR2. The CDR3 spans 14 residues, from the cysteine through the phenylalanine. Here the CDR3 DNA is all that survives: 42 bases in frame from base 1. The sample's treatment or condition, from its label and the paper: roughly 18 received Ad26.COV2.S at low or high dose, single or two shots; 5 received placebo; per-sample allocation not given. Repertoires of vaccine and placebo recipients were sequenced from samples collected on day 63 after the first injection. Between 29 July and 7 August 2020, Cohort 1b enrolled about two dozen adults aged 18-55 years at one site in Boston, USA. Ad26.COV2.S was a replication-incompetent adenovirus type 26 vector that expressed a prefusion-stabilized SARS-CoV-2 spike protein derived from the original Wuhan strain.

This TCR came from a person between 18 and 59 years old who received the Ad26.COV2.S COVID-19 vaccine or a placebo. This receptor chain uses TRBV15 and TRBJ1-1, with the D gene call left open. The sequencing here drew on peripheral blood, taken in a trial of Ad26.COV2.S vaccine versus placebo. The CDR3: CATSRDRERTEAFF. Read as DNA, the sequence is TGTGCCACCAGCAGAGATCGGGAGCGCACTGAAGCTTTCTTT.